This T cell receptor (beta chain) was retrieved from a study of PD-1 blockade in classical Hodgkin lymphoma. V trimming: 4 bases; J trimming: 7 bases; junction bases outside the gene matches: 10. The CDR3 is 16 amino acids. Germline CDR1 LNHDA, CDR2 SQIVND (reference sequence). Sequencing used immunoSEQ multiplex PCR; TCRdb keeps in-frame clones, though not all of them. This sample yields about 97,000 clones, of which over 70% are seen a single time; 9% to 15% belongs to the top ten. Relapses following autologous stem cell transplantation were seen in all patients, with brentuximab vedotin exposure varying.

The clonotype was recovered from a human donor with classical Hodgkin lymphoma. The rearrangement joins TRBV19 to TRBJ2-1; TRBD2 matches 10 bases. Sequencing used peripheral blood mononuclear cells (PBMCs), obtained at baseline. CDR3 loop: CASSRPSGSPGNEQFF. The DNA of the CDR3 is TGTGCCAGTAGTAGGCCTAGCGGGAGCCCCGGGAATGAGCAGTTCTTC. The full variable domain, rest sourced from reference TRBV19 and TRBJ2-1, is DGGITQSPKYLFRKEGQNVTLSCEQNLNHDAMYWYRQDPGQGLRLIYYSQIVNDFQKGDIAEGYSVSREKKESFPLTVTSAQKNPTAFYLCASSRPSGSPGNEQFFGPGTRLTVL.